This TCR beta chain comes out of a study of regulatory T cells in long-lasting Graves disease. Study-level results: For persistent Graves' patients, TCR diversity was lower than for newly diagnosed ones.

Building the TCR beta libraries relied on iRepertoire HTBI primers, and CDR3 regions underwent Arm-PCR. TCRdb redid the calling of the multiplex PCR reads with MiXCR, one entry per CDR3 protein. The table includes a few hundred thousand distinct CDR3 sequences, 20% to 25% detected once. The CDR3 covers 14 residues. Trimming pared 5 bases from V and 2 bases from J, leaving 10 bases between. From germline, CDR1 is SGHVS and CDR2 FQNEAQ. Noted time point: persistent/refractory GD, antithyroid drugs over 5 years with positive TRAb. Scientists built the TCR library using RNA that was extracted from PBMCs. This clonotype occurred many times. What it binds is not known.

This clonotype originated in a woman aged 35 to 49 with Graves disease. The genes are TRBV7-8 and TRBJ1-5, with D hard to call. Specimen: peripheral blood mononuclear cells (PBMCs), collected when the disease was refractory, from a patient treated with antithyroid drugs. The CDR3 DNA reads as TGTGCCAGCAGCAAGAGGCAGGGCAATCAGCCCCAGCATTTT. Its protein is CASSKRQGNQPQHF.